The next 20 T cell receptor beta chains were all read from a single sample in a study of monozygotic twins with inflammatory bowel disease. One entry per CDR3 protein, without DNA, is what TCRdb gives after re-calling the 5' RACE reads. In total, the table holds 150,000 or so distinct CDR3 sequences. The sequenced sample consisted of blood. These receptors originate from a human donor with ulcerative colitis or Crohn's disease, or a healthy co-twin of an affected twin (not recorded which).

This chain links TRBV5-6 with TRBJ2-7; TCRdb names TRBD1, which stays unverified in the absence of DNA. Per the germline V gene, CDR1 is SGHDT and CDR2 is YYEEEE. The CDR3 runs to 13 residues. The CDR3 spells CASSRTDSYEQYF.

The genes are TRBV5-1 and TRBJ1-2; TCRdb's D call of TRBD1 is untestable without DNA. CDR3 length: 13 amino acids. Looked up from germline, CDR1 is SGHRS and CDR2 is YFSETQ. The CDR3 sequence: CASSLETGGGYTF.

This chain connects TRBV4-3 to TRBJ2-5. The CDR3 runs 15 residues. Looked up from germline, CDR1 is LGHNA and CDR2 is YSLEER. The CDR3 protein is CASSQNRGPWGTQYF.

CDR3: CASSLDGTYEQYF. The chain is built from TRBV2 and TRBJ2-7. CDR1 is SNHLY and CDR2 is FYNNEI in the germline V gene. This CDR3 region has 13 residues. The full variable domain, rest sourced from reference TRBV2 and TRBJ2-7, is EPEVTQTPSHQVTQMGQEVILRCVPISNHLYFYWYRQILGQKVEFLVSFYNNEISEKSEIFDDQFSVERPDGSNFTLKIRSTKLEDSAMYFCASSLDGTYEQYFGPGTRLTVT.

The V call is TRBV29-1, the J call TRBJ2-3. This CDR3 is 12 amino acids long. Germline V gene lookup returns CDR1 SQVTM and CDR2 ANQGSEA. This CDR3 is CSVVGTPDTQYF.

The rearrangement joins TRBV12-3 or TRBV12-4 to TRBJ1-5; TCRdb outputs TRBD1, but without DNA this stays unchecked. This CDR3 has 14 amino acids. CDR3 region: CASRLTDRGQPQHF.

The CDR3 here is CASSYRTPQGYNEQFF. The chain combines TRBV6-5 with TRBJ2-1; the TCRdb D gene call, TRBD1, has no DNA to confirm it. CDR1 MNHEY and CDR2 SVGAGI come from the germline V gene. The CDR3 is 16 amino acids.

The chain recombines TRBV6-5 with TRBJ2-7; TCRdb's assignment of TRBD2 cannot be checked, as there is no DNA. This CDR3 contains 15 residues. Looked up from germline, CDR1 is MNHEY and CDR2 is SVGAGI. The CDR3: CASSYNRAYHYEQYF.

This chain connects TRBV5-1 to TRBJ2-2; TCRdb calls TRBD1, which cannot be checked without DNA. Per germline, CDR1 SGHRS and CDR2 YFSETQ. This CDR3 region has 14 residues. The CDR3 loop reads CASSRTGSAGELFF.

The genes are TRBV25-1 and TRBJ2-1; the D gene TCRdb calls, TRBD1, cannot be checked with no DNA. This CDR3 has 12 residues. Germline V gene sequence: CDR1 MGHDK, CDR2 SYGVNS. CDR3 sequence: CASSARGVRQFF.

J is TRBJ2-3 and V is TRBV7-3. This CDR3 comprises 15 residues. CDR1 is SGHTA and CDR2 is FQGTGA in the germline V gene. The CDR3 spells CASSLTSRHTDTQYF.

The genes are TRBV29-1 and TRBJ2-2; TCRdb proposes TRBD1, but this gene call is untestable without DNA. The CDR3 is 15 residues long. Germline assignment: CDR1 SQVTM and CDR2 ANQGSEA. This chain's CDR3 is CSVEEGGWVTGELFF.

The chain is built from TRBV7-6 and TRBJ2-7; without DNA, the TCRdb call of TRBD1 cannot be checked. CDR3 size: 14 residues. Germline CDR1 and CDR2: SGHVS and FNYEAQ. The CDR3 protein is CASSPRGSTYEQYF.

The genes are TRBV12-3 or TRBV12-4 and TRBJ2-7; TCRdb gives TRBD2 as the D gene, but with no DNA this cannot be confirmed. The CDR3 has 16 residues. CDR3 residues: CASSFIGSGIKYEQYF.

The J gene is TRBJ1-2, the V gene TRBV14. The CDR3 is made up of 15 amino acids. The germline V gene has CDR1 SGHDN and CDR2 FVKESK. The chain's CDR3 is CASSRGTGGGYGYTF.

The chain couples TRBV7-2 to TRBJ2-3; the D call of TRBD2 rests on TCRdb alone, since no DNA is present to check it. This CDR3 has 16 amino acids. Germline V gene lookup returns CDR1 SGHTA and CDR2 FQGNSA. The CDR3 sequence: CASSFPGDFRGDTQYF.

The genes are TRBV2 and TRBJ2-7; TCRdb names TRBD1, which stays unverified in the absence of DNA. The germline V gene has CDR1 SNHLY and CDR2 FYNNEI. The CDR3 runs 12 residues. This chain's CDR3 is CASNGDSYEQYF.

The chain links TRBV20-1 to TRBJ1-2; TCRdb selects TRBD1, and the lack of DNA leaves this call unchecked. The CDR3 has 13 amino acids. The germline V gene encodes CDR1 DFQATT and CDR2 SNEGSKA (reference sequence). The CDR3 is CSAVITGNYGYTF.

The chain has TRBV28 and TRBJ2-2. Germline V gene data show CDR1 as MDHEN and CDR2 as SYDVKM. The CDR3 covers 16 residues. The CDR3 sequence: CASTTIPIVNTGELFF.

This CDR3 reads CATGSEGYNEQFF. The chain has TRBV15 and TRBJ2-1; without DNA, the TCRdb call of TRBD1 cannot be checked. Germline values: CDR1 LNHNV, CDR2 YYDKDF (reference sequence). The CDR3 spans 13 residues.